This T cell receptor beta chain was documented in a study of blood T cell repertoires in COVID-19. Across the study: Sample material is recorded as cDNA or gDNA derived from T cells, B-cell-depleted T cells, or PBMCs.

Produced via immunoSEQ multiplex PCR; TCRdb's table is partial and in-frame only. The data show approximately 210,000 clones, about 90% seen once. The CDR3 runs to 16 residues. Deletions cut 0 bases from V and 9 bases from J, with 19 bases between. The germline V gene has CDR1 SGDLS and CDR2 YYNGEE. V is TRBV9 and J is TRBJ2-1, with a weak D call TRBD1 (6 bases). This TCR derives from a young man with acute or convalescent COVID-19. The sample was peripheral blood. The chain's CDR3 is CASSVGVGAGIAEQFF. The CDR3 DNA reads TGTGCCAGCAGCGTAGGGGTGGGGGCCGGTATAGCTGAGCAGTTCTTC.